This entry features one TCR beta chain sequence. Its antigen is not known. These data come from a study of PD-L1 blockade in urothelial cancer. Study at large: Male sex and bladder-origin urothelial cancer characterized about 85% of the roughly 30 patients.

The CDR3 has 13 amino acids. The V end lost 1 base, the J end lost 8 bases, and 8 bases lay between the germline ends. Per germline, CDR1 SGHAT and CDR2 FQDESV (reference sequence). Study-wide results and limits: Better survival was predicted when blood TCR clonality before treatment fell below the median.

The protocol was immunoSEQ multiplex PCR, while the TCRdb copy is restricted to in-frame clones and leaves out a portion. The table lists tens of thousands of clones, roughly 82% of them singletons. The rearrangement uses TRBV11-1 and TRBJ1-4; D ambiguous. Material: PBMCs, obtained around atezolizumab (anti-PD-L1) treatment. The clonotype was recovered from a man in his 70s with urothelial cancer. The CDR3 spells CASSLGDGEKLFF. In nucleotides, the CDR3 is TGTGCCAGCAGCTTAGGAGACGGGGAAAAACTGTTTTTT.